This TCR beta chain was sequenced for a study of T cells after yellow fever vaccination. About the study: With SMART-Seq v4 Ultra Low Input, the fractions containing low cell numbers were prepared.

Trimming removed 2 bases from V and 0 bases from J, with 6 bases in between. Germline-derived CDR1 and CDR2 are SQVTM and ANQGSEA. The CDR3 contains 13 residues. Only a few counts were recorded for this clonotype. TCR cDNA, made by 5'RACE template switching, carried an added universal primer site and UMIs. MiXCR, applied by TCRdb to the 5' RACE reads, yields one record per CDR3 protein. The data hold about 630,000 distinct CDR3 sequences, with 9% to 15% observed a single time. The origin of this receptor is a man under 40 who received the YFV17D yellow fever vaccine. Specimen: PBMCs, collected on the day of the yellow fever booster vaccination. V is TRBV29-1 and J is TRBJ2-3, with D possibly matching TRBD1 (6 bases). The CDR3 loop is CSVERGSTDTQYF. The CDR3 nucleotides are TGCAGCGTTGAAAGGGGGAGCACAGATACGCAGTATTTT.